These 9 T cell receptor beta chains came from one sample sequenced in a study of cytomegalovirus exposure and HLA in healthy donors. Primers included in the PCR were 60 Vbeta and 13 Jbeta primers. Only in-frame clones appear in the TCRdb table, and some are missing; sequencing was by immunoSEQ multiplex PCR. The data show about 150,000 clones, with 70% to 90% seen just once and over 2% held by the top ten. Sequencing input: PBMCs. These TCRs come from a man aged 25-45 years in good health and CMV-seropositive.

The V gene is TRBV7-2, the J gene TRBJ2-5; 10 bases are shared with TRBD1. The CDR3 is 16 residues long. Losses at the gene ends were 5 bases for V and 4 bases for J; bases not matched to a gene: 10. Germline V gene lookup returns CDR1 SGHTA and CDR2 FQGNSA. CDR3 sequence: CASSNRQGAVRETQYF. The CDR3 coding sequence is TGTGCCAGCAGCAACCGACAGGGGGCGGTTCGAGAGACCCAGTACTTC.

This chain connects TRBV7-9 to TRBJ2-2, with 12 bases that match TRBD2. Germline V CDR1 and CDR2: SEHNR, FQNEAQ (reference sequence). There are 16 residues in the CDR3. Losses at the gene ends were 2 bases for V and 7 bases for J; bases not matched to a gene: 5. This CDR3 is CASSLQTSGSGGELFF. The CDR3, as DNA: TGTGCCAGCAGCTTACAGACTAGCGGGAGCGGCGGGGAGCTGTTTTTT. Full variable domain (missing parts from reference TRBV7-9 and TRBJ2-2): DTGVSQNPRHKITKRGQNVTFRCDPISEHNRLYWYRQTLGQGPEFLTYFQNEAQLEKSRLLSDRFSAERPKGSFSTLEIQRTEQGDSAMYLCASSLQTSGSGGELFFGEGSRLTVL.

The chain is built from TRBV14 and TRBJ1-6; 7 nucleotides match TRBD1. CDR1 is SGHDN and CDR2 is FVKESK in the germline V gene. V was pared by 1 base and J by 11 bases, with 8 bases of the junction left unmatched. The CDR3 has 15 residues. In DNA, the CDR3 is TGTGCCAGCAGCCAAGGGACAGGTGCTAGGACACCCCTCCACTTT. Translated, it gives CASSQGTGARTPLHF.

J is TRBJ1-2 and V is TRBV9; 11 positions agree with TRBD1. This CDR3 has 15 amino acids. V lost 3 bases, J lost 3 bases, and 4 bases stayed unmatched. Germline V lookup: CDR1 SGDLS, CDR2 YYNGEE. The DNA for the CDR3 is TGTGCCAGCAGCGCGAGGACAGGGGGCGACTATGGCTACACCTTC. It codes for CASSARTGGDYGYTF.

V usage is TRBV2 and J usage is TRBJ1-2, with 7 bases fitting TRBD1. V dropped 6 bases and J dropped 4; count of bases not matched to a gene: 5. The CDR3 extends over 13 amino acids. In germline, CDR1 is SNHLY, CDR2 FYNNEI. The CDR3 here is CASSLEGAYGYTF. The CDR3 DNA is TGTGCCAGCAGCCTCGAGGGGGCCTATGGCTACACCTTC.

This clone appeared a single time. V usage is TRBV5-5 and J usage is TRBJ2-7; maybe TRBD1 (6 bases). Germline CDR1 SGHKS, CDR2 YYEKEE (reference sequence). V was pared by 3 bases and J by 3 bases, with 16 bases between. CDR3 length: 15 residues. As DNA, the CDR3 is TGTGCCAGCAGCTACCACCGGGACACGCTCTACGAGCAGTACGTC. The encoded protein is CASSYHRDTLYEQYV.

This clone was seen a handful of times. The chain has TRBV29-1 and TRBJ1-1; 9 bases match TRBD1. The CDR3 spans 12 residues. The V and J ends lost 4 bases and 4 bases, in that order; junction bases with no gene match: 1. CDR1 and CDR2 (germline): SQVTM, ANQGSEA. CDR3 nucleotides: TGCAGCGTTGTGACAGGGGGCACTGAAGCTTTCTTT. As protein: CSVVTGGTEAFF.

This sequence joins TRBV28 and TRBJ1-2, with 9 positions matching TRBD1. Germline lookup yields CDR1 MDHEN and CDR2 SYDVKM. CDR3 length equals 15 residues. J gave up 8 bases and V 4 bases, and 11 bases lay outside the gene matches. For the CDR3, the DNA is TGTGCCAGCAGTTCCCCCGGGACAGGGCCAGTCGGCTACACCTTC. It yields the protein CASSSPGTGPVGYTF.

The chain links TRBV27 to TRBJ2-1; tentative D call: TRBD1 (6 bases). The germline CDR1 and CDR2 sequences are MNHEY and SMNVEV (reference sequence). The V end was cut by 1 base, the J end by 7 bases, with 8 bases between. The CDR3 is made up of 13 amino acids. In DNA form, the CDR3 reads TGTGCCAGCAGTTTATACAGGGAAAATGAGCAGTTCTTC. This encodes CASSLYRENEQFF.